A selection of T cell receptor beta chains follows, all from one sample in a study of T-cell memory formation after mild COVID-19. A single record per CDR3 protein comes from TCRdb applying MiXCR to the 5' RACE reads. The repertoire consists of 250,000 to 300,000 distinct CDR3 sequences, with 15% to 20% occurring once and the leading ten covering roughly 20%. Sample: PBMCs or a T cell subset sorted from them (not recorded which). These receptor sequences come from a man aged 18 to 30 who had mild COVID-19 (a few samples of this study predate the infection). Cell type and time point are not known. Both conserved end residues are part of each CDR3. D genes are given only for firm matches. The size of a clone is reported for some rows only, either as once, few or many, or as a class for expanded clones.

d_call	clone_size	j_call	v_call	cdr3_nt	cdr3_aa
.	.	TRBJ1-6	TRBV6-5	TGTGCCAGCATCAAGACCTACGAAGGGTATAATTCACCCCTCCACTTT	CASIKTYEGYNSPLHF
TRBD1	.	TRBJ2-1	TRBV11-3	TGTGCCAGCAGCCAGAGGGACAGTCAAGGCAATGAGCAGTTCTTC	CASSQRDSQGNEQFF
.	few	TRBJ1-1	TRBV5-1	TGCGCCAGTCGGGACGGCCAAGCGGACACTGAAGCTTTCTTT	CASRDGQADTEAFF
.	.	TRBJ1-1	TRBV5-1	TGCGCCAGCAGCCTGGAGGGACGGGGGTTTGAAGCTTTCTTT	CASSLEGRGFEAFF
.	few	TRBJ1-2	TRBV6-1	TGTGCCAGCTATAACCGCAGGGATTCCTATGGCTACACCTTC	CASYNRRDSYGYTF
TRBD1	few	TRBJ1-5	TRBV9	TGTGCCAGCAGCGGCGACAGGGACAGCAATCAGCCCCAGCATTTT	CASSGDRDSNQPQHF
.	.	TRBJ2-7	TRBV20-1	TGCAGTGCTAATCCCGCAGGGTACTACGAGCAGTACTTC	CSANPAGYYEQYF
.	few	TRBJ2-1	TRBV20-1	TGCAGTGCCGCGGGCAGGGGAGACCTACGGAATGAGCAGTTCTTC	CSAAGRGDLRNEQFF
TRBD2	few	TRBJ2-1	TRBV5-1	TGCGCCAGTCTTAGCGGGGGGGCTCCCTACAATGAGCAGTTCTTC	CASLSGGAPYNEQFF
TRBD2	many	TRBJ2-5	TRBV7-2	TGTGCCTCGTGCGGGGGGGCGTACCAAGAGACCCAGTACTTC	CASCGGAYQETQYF
.	.	TRBJ1-6	TRBV15	TGTGCCACCAGCAGGGGACTTGTCCCCACCCTCCACTTT	CATSRGLVPTLHF
.	many	TRBJ1-4	TRBV7-2	TGTGCCAGCAGCTTAGAGGCCGATGAAAAACTGTTTTTT	CASSLEADEKLFF
TRBD1	many	TRBJ2-1	TRBV23-1	TGCGCCAGCCCCGGGACAGCTTTATACAATGAGCAGTTCTTC	CASPGTALYNEQFF
TRBD2	many	TRBJ2-1	TRBV28	TGTGCCAGCAGTCCCCCCCCTAGCGGGGGGACCCATGAGCAGTTCTTC	CASSPPPSGGTHEQFF
TRBD1	many	TRBJ1-5	TRBV11-2	TGTGCCAGCAGCTCCGACAGGGGCAATCAGCCCCAGCATTTT	CASSSDRGNQPQHF
.	.	TRBJ1-5	TRBV4-1	TGCGCCAGCAGCCAGCTCGGCGGGCCTTATCAGCCCCAGCATTTT	CASSQLGGPYQPQHF
.	few	TRBJ2-5	TRBV4-3	TGCGCCAGCAGCCAAGATTGGGGCTCTTCCCAAGAGACCCAGTACTTC	CASSQDWGSSQETQYF
.	.	TRBJ2-7	TRBV27	TGTGCCAGCAGTTTCGGGCAGCGATCCTACGAGCAGTACTTC	CASSFGQRSYEQYF
.	few	TRBJ2-2	TRBV14	TGTGCCAGCAGCCAAGTAGGTTACACCGGGGAGCTGTTTTTT	CASSQVGYTGELFF
.	.	TRBJ2-1	TRBV7-2	TGTGCCAGCAGCTTAGTGGCGGGCCCCGGGGTAGAGCAGTTCTTC	CASSLVAGPGVEQFF
.	.	TRBJ1-2	TRBV5-1	TGCGCCAGCCGCCTCTCGGGAACTAACTATGGCTACACCTTC	CASRLSGTNYGYTF
.	few	TRBJ2-5	TRBV5-1	TGCGCCAGCAGCGGGGACAATCTTGAGACCCAGTACTTC	CASSGDNLETQYF
TRBD2	.	TRBJ2-1	TRBV4-2	TGTGCCAGCAGCCCGGCGGACTTAATGGGACTAGCGGGGGACAATGAGCAGTTCTTC	CASSPADLMGLAGDNEQFF
TRBD2	.	TRBJ2-7	TRBV10-3	TGTGCCATCACTCGGGGGGGGACCTACGAGCAGTACTTC	CAITRGGTYEQYF
.	.	TRBJ2-3	TRBV12-3/TRBV12-4	TGTGCCAGCAGACCAAGGCGGCGGTCACCTAGCACAGATACGCAGTATTTT	CASRPRRRSPSTDTQYF
TRBD1	few	TRBJ1-4	TRBV7-2	TGTGCCAGCAGCTGGGGACAGGGACCGGGTAATGAAAAACTGTTTTTT	CASSWGQGPGNEKLFF
.	.	TRBJ2-1	TRBV4-3	TGCGCCAGCAGCCAGGGGCTACAGGGCTATGAGCAGTTCTTC	CASSQGLQGYEQFF
.	.	TRBJ1-1	TRBV2	TGTGCCAGCAGTGAGCAGAATATGAACACTGAAGCTTTCTTT	CASSEQNMNTEAFF
.	.	TRBJ1-1	TRBV4-1	TGCGCCAGCAGCCAATATAGATATGAGAACACTGAAGCTTTCTTT	CASSQYRYENTEAFF
TRBD1	few	TRBJ2-2	TRBV5-1	TGCGCCAGCAGCTCCTGGGGGACAGGGGCGAACACCGGGGAGCTGTTTTTT	CASSSWGTGANTGELFF
.	.	TRBJ2-1	TRBV5-6	TGTGCCAGCAGCCGACCCCCAGGGATTGATGAGCAGTTCTTC	CASSRPPGIDEQFF
.	few	TRBJ2-1	TRBV5-1	TGCGCCAGCAGCTTCAGTGACAATGAGCAGTTCTTC	CASSFSDNEQFF
.	.	TRBJ1-5	TRBV20-1	TGCAGTGCGACCGACCCCCAGCTGTTGCAGCCCCAGCATTTT	CSATDPQLLQPQHF
.	many	TRBJ1-3	TRBV6-6	TGTGCCAGCAGCGACTCTGACAGTTTTGGAAACACCATATATTTT	CASSDSDSFGNTIYF
.	many	TRBJ2-1	TRBV7-9	TGTGCCAGCAGCCCGGGACTCCGCTACAATGAGCAGTTCTTC	CASSPGLRYNEQFF
.	.	TRBJ2-3	TRBV3-2	TGTGCCAGCAGCCAAGATCGCTCTAGGTGGGGGGCAGATACGCAGTATTTT	CASSQDRSRWGADTQYF
.	few	TRBJ2-7	TRBV10-3	TGTGCCATCAGTGGGGTTAGAACCTACGAGCAGTACTTC	CAISGVRTYEQYF
.	few	TRBJ2-2	TRBV20-1	TGCAGTGCTAGGATAGCGAACACCGGGGAGCTGTTTTTT	CSARIANTGELFF
.	.	TRBJ2-6	TRBV7-3	TGTGCCAGCAGCCCAGTTGGCGTCCTAGGCTCTGGGGCCAACGTCCTGACTTTC	CASSPVGVLGSGANVLTF
.	.	TRBJ2-7	TRBV20-1	TGCAGTGCTAGAGGTAACGGAGTATACGAGCAGTACTTC	CSARGNGVYEQYF
.	.	TRBJ2-5	TRBV7-2	TGTGCCAGCAGCCCAAACAGGGAAGAGACCCAGTACTTC	CASSPNREETQYF
.	.	TRBJ1-1	TRBV7-9	TGTGCCAGCACTCGGCCGAACACTGAAGCTTTCTTT	CASTRPNTEAFF
.	many	TRBJ2-3	TRBV5-1	TGCGCCAGCAGCTGGGAGGGGGCAGATACGCAGTATTTT	CASSWEGADTQYF
TRBD1	.	TRBJ1-4	TRBV5-1	TGCGCCAGCAGACCGGGACAGTTAAATGAAAAACTGTTTTTT	CASRPGQLNEKLFF
TRBD2	.	TRBJ2-1	TRBV27	TGTGCCAGCCGCCCGAGCGGGGGGCTGGCCTACAATGAGCAGTTCTTC	CASRPSGGLAYNEQFF
.	few	TRBJ2-3	TRBV7-3	TGTGCCAGCAGCCTGACCCGAAACACAGATACGCAGTATTTT	CASSLTRNTDTQYF
TRBD2	once	TRBJ2-1	TRBV6-6	TGTGCCAGCAGTTTCGGGACTAGCGGTAATGAGCAGTTCTTC	CASSFGTSGNEQFF
.	few	TRBJ1-6	TRBV7-2	TGTGCCAGCAGCTTAGCCAGAAATTCACCCCTCCACTTT	CASSLARNSPLHF
.	few	TRBJ1-4	TRBV30	TGTGCCTGGAGTGGGGCAGAGAATGAAAAACTGTTTTTT	CAWSGAENEKLFF
TRBD1	few	TRBJ2-1	TRBV7-9	TGTGCCAGCAGCCGGGGACAGGGACAGTTGGGTGAGCAGTTCTTC	CASSRGQGQLGEQFF
.	.	TRBJ1-1	TRBV5-1	TGCGCCAGCAGCCCCCGGGTCGACACTGAAGCTTTCTTT	CASSPRVDTEAFF
.	few	TRBJ2-3	TRBV20-1	TGCAGTGCTAGAGATTGGGAAAGGGGAAGAGATACGCAGTATTTT	CSARDWERGRDTQYF
.	many	TRBJ1-2	TRBV12-3/TRBV12-4	TGTGCCAGCAGTTGGGGGGGTGGCTACACCTTC	CASSWGGGYTF
TRBD1	few	TRBJ1-5	TRBV12-5	TGTGCTAGTGGGGGGACAGGAGGGAGCAATCAGCCCCAGCATTTT	CASGGTGGSNQPQHF
.	many	TRBJ2-1	TRBV7-3	TGTGCCAGCAGCTTAAACTACAATGAGCAGTTCTTC	CASSLNYNEQFF